The text below deals with one T cell receptor beta chain. This clonotype was detected only a few times. Its antigen is not yet known. Within one base of it there is no much larger clone, and no base qualities were kept. Donors were 39 systemically healthy Caucasian individuals from Russia aged roughly 6 to 100 years. Each donor gave 8.5 to 10 milliliters of peripheral blood, collected into EDTA-treated Vacutainer tubes. PBMCs were isolated by Ficoll-Paque density-gradient centrifugation, with at least 6 million obtained per sample. Total RNA, at least 6 micrograms per sample, was extracted from PBMCs with Trizol reagent. For every donor, an aliquot of PBMCs went through flow cytometry to measure the percentages of naive CD45RAhigh/CD27high T cells. The germline V gene supplies CDR1 KGHDR and CDR2 SFDVKD. The cysteine opens and the phenylalanine closes a CDR3 of 13 amino acids. The DNA shown is the 39-base CDR3, in frame from base 1. The junction shows trimming of 12 bases on V and 5 bases on J, plus 18 bases between the germline ends.

Library construction relied on 5' RACE. The instrument given in TCRdb is Illumina HiSeq 2500. A second PCR of about 6 to 12 cycles was run with a J-beta primer mix and a sample-barcoded 5' primer. Each TCR beta cDNA molecule received a unique molecular identifier from a template-switch 5' adaptor carrying 12 random nucleotides. At least 2.5 million CDR3-containing paired-end reads were obtained from each sample. All of the RNA was converted into first-strand cDNA using the Mint cDNA synthesis kit, with a TRBC-specific oligonucleotide serving as the primer. Following uracil-DNA glycosylase treatment, all cDNA underwent a first 18-cycle PCR with the universal primers M1SS and BC2_uni_R. In the original analysis: For normalization, 1 million high-quality reads, each with a distinct molecular identifier, were randomly selected from each sample. Reads sharing molecular identifiers were discarded rather than binned into consensus sequences. CDR3 identification, clonotype clustering and error correction used MiTCR with a Q25 quality threshold and the strictest error-elimination algorithm. Lower-bound total TCR beta diversity was estimated with a nonparametric unseen species model using Euler transformation. TCRdb passed the public sequencing reads through fastp at Q25 and MiXCR, retaining productive beta sequences. When rows share a CDR3 protein, they turn into one entry using the most common DNA and genes. These V and J calls rely on TCRdb rather than the paper's analysis. The sample has 850,000 to 1,100,000 distinct CDR3 sequences on record, roughly two fifths of them singletons. The top ten constitute roughly 13% of the sample.

The data derive from a study of blood T cells in healthy people across ages (dated by TCRdb to 2013 to 2016). Context from the whole study: In model experiments, template switching captured roughly one uniquely barcoded TCR beta cDNA molecule for every two T cells. The study analyzed two additional independent replicas of 1 million unique cDNA reads from the same blood draw for two donors, one aged 18 to 29 and one aged 80 or older. To avoid experimental bias, donors of different ages were spread randomly across the sequencing lanes. Donors were grouped into four age groups: young (average approximately 15 years), middle-aged (roughly 38), aged (approximately 67) and long-lived (roughly 80). To track age-related changes in TCR beta repertoire diversity, the study relied on deep sequencing normalized with unique cDNA molecular identifiers. What the study reported, not specific to this receptor: Since profiling was done on bulk unsorted PBMCs, naive and antigen-experienced compartments could not be conclusively compared. Observed TCR beta diversity per million T cells fell roughly linearly with age, and a significant reduction was already apparent by age approximately 40. Total diversity estimates from one million sequenced T cells were considered lower bounds and underestimates. Compared with the aged group, the long-lived group had more naive CD4+ T cells, fewer expanded clones and increased TCR diversity, suggesting age selection. There was a strong correlation between observed TCR beta diversity and the percentage of naive T cells measured by flow cytometry. The CMV infection status of donors was not known, potentially confounding age-related changes in expanded clonotypes.

Sequencing was carried out using blood. The chain joins TRBV24-1 to TRBJ1-1; 5 matching bases give a weak D call of TRBD1. This TCR derives from a young man in good health. The sequenced DNA is TGTGCCGTTCAAGGGGCGTTGCGGACTGAAGCTTTCTTT. It translates to CAVQGALRTEAFF.